The 17 T cell receptor beta chains reported below all come from one sample, sequenced in a study of OX40 agonist ivuxolimab in advanced cancers. This table comes from immunoSEQ multiplex PCR, and its TCRdb copy is limited to in-frame clones, with some not included. The table shows about 36,000 clones, with 74% occurring only once. Sequencing was performed on CD4+ or CD8+ T cells sorted from blood, taken in a trial of the OX40 agonist ivuxolimab. The receptors originated from an adult with an advanced solid tumor such as melanoma, head and neck, liver or kidney cancer.

The gene calls are TRBV28 and TRBJ1-6; a weak D match, TRBD1 (6 bases). Trimming left V 3 bases short and J 10 bases short, with 7 bases between. From germline, CDR1 is MDHEN and CDR2 SYDVKM. The CDR3 runs 12 residues. The CDR3: CASSFGGSPLHF. The CDR3 nucleotides are TGTGCCAGCAGTTTTGGGGGCTCACCCCTCCACTTT.

This clone turned up a few times. The CDR3 DNA reads TGTGCCACCAGCAGAGATCCGGGAGGCGGGCAGCCCCAGCATTTT. It codes for CATSRDPGGGQPQHF. The V gene is TRBV15, the J gene TRBJ1-5; D is unclear. This CDR3 comprises 15 residues. Trimming left V 0 bases short and J 7 bases short, with 13 bases between. Per the germline V gene, CDR1 is LNHNV and CDR2 is YYDKDF (reference sequence).

This clone was recorded once. The rearrangement joins TRBV6-1 to TRBJ2-7, with D uncertain. With 4 bases removed from V and 0 bases from J, the gap between germline ends came to 4 bases. Per germline, CDR1 MNHNS and CDR2 SASEGT. The CDR3 length is 12 residues. The CDR3 loop reads CASSGNSYEQYV. The CDR3 bases are TGTGCCAGCAGTGGTAACTCCTACGAGCAGTACGTC.

The genes are TRBV19 and TRBJ2-5, with a weak D call TRBD2 (6 bases). Germline CDR1 and CDR2: LNHDA and SQIVND (reference sequence). V shed 3 bases and J shed 1 base, with 9 bases lying between them. This CDR3 spans 14 amino acids. The CDR3 nucleotides are TGTGCCAGTAGTATTGTCGGGGGCCAAGAGACCCAGTACTTC. It translates to CASSIVGGQETQYF.

This chain joins TRBV28 and TRBJ1-2; D is unresolved. The V and J ends lost 4 bases and 4 bases respectively, with 10 bases between them. Germline V gives CDR1 MDHEN, CDR2 SYDVKM. The CDR3 is made up of 13 amino acids. CDR3 bases: TGTGCCAGCAGTTCCCTACCCTTCTATGGCTACACCTTC. This encodes CASSSLPFYGYTF.

The chain has TRBV6-1 and TRBJ1-4; D is ambiguous. V was pared by 6 bases and J by 8 bases, with 16 bases between. The CDR3 is made up of 14 amino acids. The germline CDR1 and CDR2 sequences are MNHNS and SASEGT. CDR3 in DNA: TGTGCCAGCAGGCCGGGAGCCTCCGACGAAAAACTGTTTTTT. Translation gives CASRPGASDEKLFF.

V and J are TRBV11-2 and TRBJ2-3, with 10 bases lining up with TRBD1. Germline V lookup: CDR1 SGHAT, CDR2 FQNNGV. V lost 5 bases, J lost 5 bases, and 7 bases stayed unmatched. The CDR3 has 15 residues. The CDR3 here is CASSQTTGGIDTQYF. The CDR3 region has the DNA TGTGCCAGCAGCCAAACGACAGGGGGCATAGATACGCAGTATTTT.

This clone was detected ten times or more. V and J are TRBV25-1 and TRBJ2-6, with 7 bases aligning to TRBD2. This CDR3 has 15 residues. Looked up from germline, CDR1 is MGHDK and CDR2 is SYGVNS. V shed 2 bases and J 2 bases; nucleotides not matched to a gene: 0. CDR3 sequence (DNA): TGTGCCAGCAGTGAAGGGGGGGCTGGGGCCAACGTCCTGACTTTC. Translating it yields CASSEGGAGANVLTF.

The chain has TRBV6-5 and TRBJ1-1; D remains ambiguous. CDR3 length equals 16 residues. Trimming stripped 0 bases from V and 5 bases from J, with 16 bases between. In germline, CDR1 is MNHEY, CDR2 SVGAGI. This CDR3 reads CASSYSKMGGGTEAFF. CDR3 sequence (DNA): TGTGCCAGCAGTTACTCGAAAATGGGAGGAGGGACTGAAGCTTTCTTT.

This chain uses TRBV7-2 with TRBJ1-5; D gene unclear. The length of the CDR3 is 14 residues. Trimming removed 8 bases at V and 3 bases at J, with 14 bases between. Germline CDR1 SGHTA, CDR2 FQGNSA. CDR3 in DNA: TGTGCCAGCGGCCTTTACAGTTACAATCAGCCCCAGCATTTT. Translation gives CASGLYSYNQPQHF.

The chain carries TRBV28 and TRBJ2-7; TRBD1 matches 11 bases. The germline CDR1 and CDR2 sequences are MDHEN and SYDVKM. Trimming removed 2 bases from V and 2 bases from J; junction bases left unmatched: 8. CDR3 length equals 17 residues. The CDR3 protein is CASSLPKPGQGAYEQYF. In DNA form, the CDR3 reads TGTGCCAGCAGTTTACCCAAACCGGGACAGGGGGCCTACGAGCAGTACTTC. The full variable domain, its missing parts supplied by reference TRBV28 and TRBJ2-7, is DVKVTQSSRYLVKRTGEKVFLECVQDMDHENMFWYRQDPGLGLRLIYFSYDVKMKEKGDIPEGYSVSREKKERFSLILESASTNQTSMYLCASSLPKPGQGAYEQYFGPGTRLTVT.

The chain uses TRBV7-3 and TRBJ1-1; D not resolved. Trimming left V 6 bases short and J 2 bases short, with 10 bases between. CDR3 length: 13 amino acids. CDR1 is SGHTA, CDR2 FQGTGA, per germline. The CDR3 bases are TGTGCCAGCAGTTTGGGATCCAACACTGAAGCTTTCTTT. The encoded protein is CASSLGSNTEAFF. Using reference TRBV7-3 and TRBJ1-1 for the parts outside the CDR3, the full variable domain is GAGVSQTPSNKVTEKGKYVELRCDPISGHTALYWYRQSLGQGPEFLIYFQGTGAADDSGLPNDRFFAVRPEGSVSTLKIQRTERGDSAVYLCASSLGSNTEAFFGQGTRLTVV.

This clone was counted between two and nine times. The chain combines TRBV5-1 with TRBJ1-5, with D perhaps TRBD1 (5 bases). V dropped 4 bases and J dropped 4 bases, with 15 bases sitting between them. The CDR3 contains 15 residues. CDR1 is SGHRS, CDR2 YFSETQ, per germline. The CDR3 spells CASSADGQANQPQHF. The CDR3 DNA reads TGCGCCAGCAGCGCGGATGGACAAGCAAATCAGCCCCAGCATTTT.

V and J are TRBV7-3 and TRBJ2-3; 7 bases are shared with TRBD2. CDR3 length: 14 amino acids. V shed 2 bases, J shed 3 bases, and the junction held 2 bases outside the gene matches. CDR1 is SGHTA and CDR2 is FQGTGA in the germline V gene. For the CDR3, the DNA is TGTGCCAGCAGCTTAGCGGGGGTTACAGATACGCAGTATTTT. This encodes CASSLAGVTDTQYF.

This sequence joins TRBV4-1 and TRBJ2-4, with D perhaps matching TRBD1 or TRBD2 (6 bases each). The CDR3 consists of 16 residues. V was trimmed by 0 bases and J by 9 bases, leaving 18 bases between them. Germline CDR1 and CDR2: MGHRA and YSYEKL. In DNA, the CDR3 is TGCGCCAGCAGCCAAGAGCCGGGGGCGCTTACTGGCATTCAGTACTTC. Translating gives CASSQEPGALTGIQYF.

CDR3 sequence (DNA): TGTGCCAGCAGCTTAAGGTCCACCCGGGGCCGGGATGAGCAGTTCTTC. Amino acids: CASSLRSTRGRDEQFF. This chain links TRBV7-8 with TRBJ2-1; D possibly matches TRBD1 or TRBD2 (5 bases each). Trimming shortened V by 2 bases and J by 8 bases, and 19 bases separated the two germline ends. This CDR3 is built from 16 residues. In germline, CDR1 is SGHVS, CDR2 FQNEAQ.

This clone was counted a single time. This sequence joins TRBV19 and TRBJ1-5; D perhaps matches TRBD1 (6 bases). V was shortened by 7 bases and J by 2 bases, with 18 bases between the two germline ends. Germline V CDR1 and CDR2: LNHDA, SQIVND (reference sequence). CDR3 length equals 16 residues. CDR3 coding DNA: TGTGCCAGTATGAACCCAGGGGAAATAGGCAATCAGCCCCAGCATTTT. It translates to CASMNPGEIGNQPQHF.